This TCR beta chain was identified during a study of glioma-infiltrating T cells after dendritic cell vaccination. Turning to the study itself: Patients received autologous tumor lysate-pulsed dendritic cell vaccination between about 2002 and 2013. Dendritic cells derived from monocytes and pulsed with autologous tumor lysate formed the vaccine. At biweekly intervals, patients got three intradermal dendritic cell vaccine injections.

Overall study findings and caveats: Higher TCR clonality did not directly relate to longer survival.

Clones were sequenced by immunoSEQ multiplex PCR, and TCRdb holds only the in-frame ones, with some missing. This table holds under 100,000 clones, around 85% found once. The V gene end was trimmed by 5 bases and the J gene end by 6 bases; junction bases not matched to a gene: 22. The CDR3 is 18 residues long. Looked up from germline, CDR1 is SGHNT and CDR2 is YYREEE (reference sequence). Comments on this clone: The antigen is unknown.

The rearrangement links TRBV5-4 to TRBJ1-2, with TRBD1 matching 7 bases. The TCR sequence derives from a human donor with glioblastoma. This specimen was blood, taken before dendritic cell vaccination. For the CDR3, the DNA is TGTGCCAGCAGACAAGGCGGGTTTAACACAGGGGCGGGTGATGGCTACACCTTC. Amino acid sequence: CASRQGGFNTGAGDGYTF.